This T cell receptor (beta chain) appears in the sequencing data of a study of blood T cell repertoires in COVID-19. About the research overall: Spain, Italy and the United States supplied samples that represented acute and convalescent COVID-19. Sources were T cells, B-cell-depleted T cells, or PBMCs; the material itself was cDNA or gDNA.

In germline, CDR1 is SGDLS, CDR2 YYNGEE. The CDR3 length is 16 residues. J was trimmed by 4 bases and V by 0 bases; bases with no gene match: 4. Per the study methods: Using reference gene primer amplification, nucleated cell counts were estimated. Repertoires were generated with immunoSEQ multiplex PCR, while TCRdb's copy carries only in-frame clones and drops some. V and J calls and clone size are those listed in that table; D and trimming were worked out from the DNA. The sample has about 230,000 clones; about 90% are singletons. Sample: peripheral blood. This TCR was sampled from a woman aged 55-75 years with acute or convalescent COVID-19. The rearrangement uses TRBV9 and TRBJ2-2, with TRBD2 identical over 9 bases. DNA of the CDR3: TGTGCCAGCAGCGTAGAAGGACTAGCGTCCACCGGGGAGCTGTTTTTT. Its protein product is CASSVEGLASTGELFF.